The 23 T cell receptor beta chains below were found in one sample sequenced in a study of cytotoxic CD8 clonotypes in ibrutinib-treated CLL. TCRdb's table, derived via immunoSEQ multiplex PCR, lists solely in-frame clones and lacks some. Of just over 200,000 clones detected, 79% appear once; the ten largest clones hold 10% to 12%. The input for sequencing was PBMCs, taken after 12 months of ibrutinib treatment. The receptors were gathered from a human donor with chronic lymphocytic leukemia.

The chain links TRBV7-6 to TRBJ1-1; D is perhaps TRBD1 (5 bases). The V gene lost 5 bases and the J gene lost 4 bases, with 14 bases spanning the gap. There are 14 residues in the CDR3. CDR1 and CDR2 (germline): SGHVS, FNYEAQ. The CDR3 DNA sequence: TGTGCCAGCAGCGCGGGGGAGCCATTCACTGAAGCTTTCTTT. Protein: CASSAGEPFTEAFF. The whole variable domain, remainder taken from reference TRBV7-6 and TRBJ1-1, is GAGVSQSPRYKVTKRGQDVALRCDPISGHVSLYWYRQALGQGPEFLTYFNYEAQQDKSGLPNDRFSAERPEGSISTLTIQRTEQRDSAMYRCASSAGEPFTEAFFGQGTRLTVV.

The rearrangement uses TRBV7-6 and TRBJ1-3, with D unclear. The V gene's germline CDR1 is SGHVS and CDR2 FNYEAQ. The CDR3 sequence is 17 residues long. The ends were cut back, 2 bases at V and 0 bases at J, with 14 bases in the middle. CDR3 sequence (DNA): TGTGCCAGCAGCTTATCCCCGACGGCGAGCTCTGGAAACACCATATATTTT. Amino acids: CASSLSPTASSGNTIYF.

This chain joins TRBV2 and TRBJ2-3, with a tentative D call TRBD2 (6 bases). V shed 9 bases and J shed 3 bases, with 16 bases lying between them. CDR3 length: 14 residues. Germline V gene lookup returns CDR1 SNHLY and CDR2 FYNNEI. The CDR3 bases are TGTGCCAGTCTTTCGGGACTCGGGACAGATACGCAGTATTTT. As protein: CASLSGLGTDTQYF.

The rearrangement uses TRBV6-1 and TRBJ1-1; D remains ambiguous. CDR1 is MNHNS and CDR2 is SASEGT in the germline V gene. The CDR3 runs 12 residues. V was cut by 7 bases and J by 8 bases, with 14 bases left in between. DNA of the CDR3: TGTGCCAGCAATGGGGTGGGGATGGAAGCTTTCTTT. This sequence encodes CASNGVGMEAFF.

This sequence joins TRBV4-1 and TRBJ1-2; D is unresolved. Germline lookup yields CDR1 MGHRA and CDR2 YSYEKL. V lost 0 bases and J lost 1, with 9 bases in between. The CDR3 is 15 amino acids. CDR3 loop: CASSQDLSLNYGYTF. The CDR3, as DNA: TGCGCCAGCAGCCAAGATCTGAGTCTTAACTATGGCTACACCTTC.

The chain uses TRBV7-8 and TRBJ1-4; D might be TRBD1 (5 bases). The V gene lost 5 bases and the J gene lost 8 bases, with 9 bases spanning the gap. CDR1 is SGHVS and CDR2 is FQNEAQ in the germline V gene. The CDR3 has 12 amino acids. The CDR3 DNA reads TGTGCCAGCAGCGACAGCCACGAAAAACTGTTTTTT. This encodes CASSDSHEKLFF.

The chain combines TRBV4-1 with TRBJ1-2; 9 nucleotides match TRBD1. V gave up 5 bases and J gave up 0 bases; unmatched junction bases: 13. The germline V gene has CDR1 MGHRA and CDR2 YSYEKL. The CDR3 is 18 residues long. The CDR3 is CASSVISTGGYSNYGYTF. As DNA, the CDR3 is TGCGCCAGCAGCGTCATTTCGACAGGGGGTTATTCTAACTATGGCTACACCTTC.

The rearrangement links TRBV7-6 to TRBJ1-4, with D possibly TRBD1 on 5 matching bases. This CDR3 spans 16 amino acids. The germline V gene has CDR1 SGHVS and CDR2 FNYEAQ. V was clipped by 6 bases and J by 6 bases, with 20 bases between them. The CDR3 sequence: CASRLSPGGGDEKLFF. In nucleotides, the CDR3 is TGTGCCAGCAGACTCTCCCCGGGGGGAGGAGATGAAAAACTGTTTTTT.

This rearrangement joins TRBV7-8 to TRBJ2-7, with 7 nucleotides matching TRBD2. V shed 0 bases and J 0 bases; nucleotides not matched to a gene: 5. The CDR3 is 16 amino acids. CDR1 and CDR2 from the germline V gene are SGHVS and FQNEAQ. The CDR3 here is CASSLALLATSYEQYF. The CDR3 DNA reads as TGTGCCAGCAGCTTAGCCCTACTAGCGACCTCCTACGAGCAGTACTTC.

The rearrangement links TRBV19 to TRBJ1-1; D call uncertain. CDR3 size: 15 residues. Germline assignment: CDR1 LNHDA and CDR2 SQIVND (reference sequence). V lost 3 bases to trimming and J lost 6 bases, with 17 bases between them. The CDR3 loop is CASSIDGRITAEAFF. In DNA form, the CDR3 reads TGTGCCAGTAGTATCGACGGACGGATTACGGCTGAAGCTTTCTTT.

CDR3 residues: CASNSRVSSYGYTF. The CDR3 nucleotides read TGTGCCAGCAATAGTCGGGTTTCGAGCTATGGCTACACCTTC. This chain uses TRBV6-5 with TRBJ1-2; D unresolved. Germline CDR1 MNHEY, CDR2 SVGAGI. Deletions cut 7 bases from V and 4 bases from J, with 16 bases between. CDR3 length: 14 residues.

This clone was detected once. The chain employs TRBV9 and TRBJ1-1, with D perhaps TRBD1 (6 bases). Looked up from germline, CDR1 is SGDLS and CDR2 is YYNGEE. Deletions cut 2 bases from V and 3 bases from J, with 8 bases between. The CDR3 length is 13 residues. The CDR3 DNA follows: TGTGCCAGCAGCGTGGACAGCTACACTGAAGCTTTCTTT. Encoded protein: CASSVDSYTEAFF.

In the case of this clone: The junction does not match germline at one end; this may be a read error. The CDR3 loop is CASSSTSEANVLTF. CDR3 nucleotide sequence: TGTGCCAGCAGTTCCACCTCTGAGGCCAACGTCCTGACTTTC. The rearrangement joins TRBV6-5 to TRBJ2-6; D gene ambiguous. This CDR3 spans 14 amino acids. CDR1 and CDR2 from the germline V gene are MNHEY and SVGAGI.

V usage is TRBV2 and J usage is TRBJ2-5, with D perhaps being TRBD1 or TRBD2 (6 bases each). Trimming shortened V by 3 bases and J by 13 bases, and 15 bases separated the two germline ends. Germline V gene data show CDR1 as SNHLY and CDR2 as FYNNEI. The CDR3 has 12 amino acids. In nucleotides, the CDR3 is TGTGCCAGCAGTGAGGATAGGGGGGTGGTGTACTTC. It specifies CASSEDRGVVYF.

The J gene is TRBJ2-7, the V gene TRBV11-1; a weak D match, TRBD2 (5 bases). This CDR3 region has 15 residues. The V end was cut by 4 bases, the J end by 3 bases, with 16 bases between. Germline CDR1 reads SGHAT; CDR2 reads FQDESV (reference sequence). The CDR3 sequence is CASSSEPGLFYEQYF. DNA for the CDR3: TGTGCCAGCAGCTCGGAACCGGGATTATTCTACGAGCAGTACTTC.

In this sample, this clone turned up a few times. The chain has TRBV19 and TRBJ2-5; D may be TRBD2 (7 bases). Trimming took 9 bases from V and 5 from J, leaving 19 bases between them. CDR3 length: 14 amino acids. Germline CDR1 is LNHDA and CDR2 is SQIVND (reference sequence). CDR3: CASRSGGGSETQYF. CDR3 in DNA: TGTGCCAGCCGCTCGGGGGGCGGGAGTGAGACCCAGTACTTC.

This chain uses TRBV5-1 with TRBJ2-5, with D maybe TRBD2 (5 bases). The length of the CDR3 is 15 residues. V shed 4 bases and J shed 4 bases, with 17 bases lying between them. The V gene's germline CDR1 is SGHRS and CDR2 YFSETQ. CDR3 residues: CASSLLSGLRETQYF. The CDR3 DNA sequence: TGCGCCAGCAGCCTTCTGAGCGGACTCAGAGAGACCCAGTACTTC.

This clone was picked up a small number of times. This rearrangement joins TRBV30 to TRBJ1-1; D remains unclear. CDR1 and CDR2 from the germline V gene are GTSNPN and SVGIG (reference sequence). Trimming took off 2 bases at V and 1 base at J, with 8 bases between the two ends. The CDR3 consists of 13 residues. The CDR3 bases are TGTGCCTGGAGTCTGTATAGGAACACTGAAGCTTTCTTT. It yields the protein CAWSLYRNTEAFF.

V usage is TRBV2 and J usage is TRBJ2-3, with 8 bases aligning to TRBD1. This CDR3 is 15 amino acids long. With V trimmed by 7 bases and J by 1 base, 7 bases remained unmatched. The germline V gene encodes CDR1 SNHLY and CDR2 FYNNEI. The CDR3 sequence is CASNQGARGTDTQYF. CDR3 nucleotides: TGTGCCAGCAATCAGGGGGCGCGGGGCACAGATACGCAGTATTTT.

The V call is TRBV29-1, the J call TRBJ2-1, with TRBD2 identical over 9 bases. The germline gives CDR1 SQVTM, CDR2 ANQGSEA. Germline trimming cut 2 bases from V and 2 bases from J; bases unmatched to any gene: 4. This CDR3 spans 15 amino acids. The CDR3 protein is CSVELAGGPYNEQFF. CDR3 sequence (DNA): TGCAGCGTTGAATTGGCGGGAGGGCCCTACAATGAGCAGTTCTTC.

This clone was seen a few times. The genes are TRBV7-8 and TRBJ2-7; 12 nucleotides agree with TRBD2. The CDR3 has 15 amino acids. V shed 5 bases and J 6 bases; nucleotides not matched to a gene: 8. Germline values: CDR1 SGHVS, CDR2 FQNEAQ. DNA of the CDR3: TGTGCCAGCAGCCCCGCTAGCGGGGGGGCGTCCGAGCAGTACTTC. Its translation is CASSPASGGASEQYF.

Notes on this clone: Mismatch with germline at one junction end may stem from a read error. The chain links TRBV30 to TRBJ2-7; tentative D call: TRBD2 (5 bases). The germline gives CDR1 GTSNPN, CDR2 SVGIG (reference sequence). This CDR3 contains 11 residues. The CDR3 region has the DNA TGTGCCTGGAGTATGCGCGGGTTGAGGGTCTTC. It specifies CAWSMRGLRVF.

The rearrangement uses TRBV6-5 and TRBJ2-5; D unclear. Trimming pared 6 bases from V and 1 base from J, leaving 9 bases between. The CDR3 is 13 amino acids. Germline values: CDR1 MNHEY, CDR2 SVGAGI. CDR3 DNA: TGTGCCAGCAGCAGGACCACCCAAGAGACCCAGTACTTC. This gives the protein CASSRTTQETQYF.